This T cell receptor beta chain was profiled in a study of blood T cells in healthy people across ages. Next came a second PCR, run for about 7 to 11 cycles, which used a sample-barcoded 5' primer along with a J-beta primer mix. TCRdb processed the 5' RACE reads anew with MiXCR; each CDR3 protein has one entry. The top ten hold under 25% of the sample, which has roughly 1.9 million distinct CDR3 sequences, roughly 43% seen once. This CDR3 comprises 15 residues. Germline values: CDR1 SNHLY, CDR2 FYNNEI. Trimming took 3 bases from V and 5 from J, leaving 16 bases between them. This clonotype was seen a few times.

V and J are TRBV2 and TRBJ2-5; D possibly corresponds to TRBD1 (6 bases). The TCR originated in a human donor in good health. The sample comprised blood. DNA of the CDR3: TGTGCCAGCAGTGAGGGCTCCAGGGGCCTGGAGACCCAGTACTTC. Translating gives CASSEGSRGLETQYF. Variable domain in full (rest from reference TRBV2 and TRBJ2-5): EPEVTQTPSHQVTQMGQEVILRCVPISNHLYFYWYRQILGQKVEFLVSFYNNEISEKSEIFDDQFSVERPDGSNFTLKIRSTKLEDSAMYFCASSEGSRGLETQYFGPGTRLLVL.